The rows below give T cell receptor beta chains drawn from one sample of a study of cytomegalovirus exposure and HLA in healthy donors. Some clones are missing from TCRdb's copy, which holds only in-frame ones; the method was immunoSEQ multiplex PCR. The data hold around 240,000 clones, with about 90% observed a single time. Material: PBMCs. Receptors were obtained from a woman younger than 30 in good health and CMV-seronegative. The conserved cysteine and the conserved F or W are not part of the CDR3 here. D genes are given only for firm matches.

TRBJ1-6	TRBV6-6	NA	ASSYSGDSPLH
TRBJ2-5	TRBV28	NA	ASSFWRRGIELNQETQY
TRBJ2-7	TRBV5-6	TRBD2	ASSLPSSGIHEQY
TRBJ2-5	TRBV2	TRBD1	ASSGGTGYQETQY
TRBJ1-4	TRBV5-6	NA	ASSAPGGWDEKLF
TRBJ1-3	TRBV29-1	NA	SVEFPSGNTIY
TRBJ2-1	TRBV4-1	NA	ASSQEALFYYNEQF
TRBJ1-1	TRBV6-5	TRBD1	ASSRDRGGTEAF
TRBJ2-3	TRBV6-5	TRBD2	ASSYAGGSIDTQY
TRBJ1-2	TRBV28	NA	ASDAARTNYGYT
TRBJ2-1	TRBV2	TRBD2	ASEAGDYNEQF
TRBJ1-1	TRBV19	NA	ASSLRGGNTEAF
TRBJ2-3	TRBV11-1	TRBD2	ASDRAGGSDTQY
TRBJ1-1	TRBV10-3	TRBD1	ATLFTGGGYTEAF
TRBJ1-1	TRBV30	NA	AWSVTGLQTEAF
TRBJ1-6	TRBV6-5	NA	ASQREGSPLH
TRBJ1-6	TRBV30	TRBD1	ACGQGGLGALH
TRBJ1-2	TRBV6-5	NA	ASSYSYAGELGYT
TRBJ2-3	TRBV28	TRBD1	ASSPGTGPTDTQY
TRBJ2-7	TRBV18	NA	ASSLVLRERGYEQY
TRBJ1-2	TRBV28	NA	ASSQDGYT
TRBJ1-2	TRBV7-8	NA	ASSLVRGAPSGYT
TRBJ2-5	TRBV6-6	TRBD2	ASSGGGRETQY
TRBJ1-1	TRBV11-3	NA	ASSRTTGDPF
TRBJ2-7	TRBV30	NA	AWSVQGAYEQY